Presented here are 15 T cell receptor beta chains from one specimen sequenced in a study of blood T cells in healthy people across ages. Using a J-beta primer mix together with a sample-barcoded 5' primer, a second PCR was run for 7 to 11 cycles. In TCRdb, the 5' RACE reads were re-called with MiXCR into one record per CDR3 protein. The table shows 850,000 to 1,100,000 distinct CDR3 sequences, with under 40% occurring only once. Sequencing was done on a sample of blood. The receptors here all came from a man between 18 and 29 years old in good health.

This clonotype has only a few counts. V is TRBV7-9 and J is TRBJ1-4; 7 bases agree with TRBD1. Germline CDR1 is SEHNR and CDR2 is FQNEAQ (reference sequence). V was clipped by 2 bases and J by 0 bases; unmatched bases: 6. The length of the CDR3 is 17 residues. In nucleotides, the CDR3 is TGTGCCAGCAGCTTAATGGCAGGGGGAGCAACTAATGAAAAACTGTTTTTT. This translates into CASSLMAGGATNEKLFF. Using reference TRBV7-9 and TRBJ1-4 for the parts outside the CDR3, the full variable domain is DTGVSQNPRHKITKRGQNVTFRCDPISEHNRLYWYRQTLGQGPEFLTYFQNEAQLEKSRLLSDRFSAERPKGSFSTLEIQRTEQGDSAMYLCASSLMAGGATNEKLFFGSGTQLSVL.

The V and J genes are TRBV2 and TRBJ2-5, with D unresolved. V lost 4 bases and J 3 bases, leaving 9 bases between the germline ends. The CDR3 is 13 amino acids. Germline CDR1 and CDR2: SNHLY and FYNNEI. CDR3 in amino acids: CASSVRLEETQYF. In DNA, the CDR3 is TGTGCCAGCAGTGTAAGGCTAGAAGAGACCCAGTACTTC.

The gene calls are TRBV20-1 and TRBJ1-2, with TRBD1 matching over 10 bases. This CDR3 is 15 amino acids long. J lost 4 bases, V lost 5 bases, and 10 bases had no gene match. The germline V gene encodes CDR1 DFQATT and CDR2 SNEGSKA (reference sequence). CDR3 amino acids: CSAPETGGMTYGYTF. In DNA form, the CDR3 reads TGCAGTGCTCCCGAGACAGGGGGCATGACCTATGGCTACACCTTC.

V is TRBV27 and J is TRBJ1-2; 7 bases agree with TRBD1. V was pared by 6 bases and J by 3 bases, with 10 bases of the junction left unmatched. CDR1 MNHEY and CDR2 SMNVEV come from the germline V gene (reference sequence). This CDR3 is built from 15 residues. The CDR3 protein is CASSSLGQVDYGYTF. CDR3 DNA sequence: TGTGCCAGCAGCTCCCTAGGACAGGTGGACTATGGCTACACCTTC.

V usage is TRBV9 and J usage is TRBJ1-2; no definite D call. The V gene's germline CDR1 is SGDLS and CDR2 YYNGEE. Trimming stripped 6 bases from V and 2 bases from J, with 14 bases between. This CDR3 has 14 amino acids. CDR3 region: CASTKDGGNYGYTF. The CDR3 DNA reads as TGTGCCAGCACTAAAGACGGAGGGAACTATGGCTACACCTTC.

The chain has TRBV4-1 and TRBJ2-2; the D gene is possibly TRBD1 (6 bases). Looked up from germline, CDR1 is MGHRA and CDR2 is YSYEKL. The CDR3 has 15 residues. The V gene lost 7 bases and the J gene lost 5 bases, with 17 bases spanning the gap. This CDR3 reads CASTEDRIMTGELFF. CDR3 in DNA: TGCGCCAGCACCGAGGACAGAATTATGACCGGGGAGCTGTTTTTT.

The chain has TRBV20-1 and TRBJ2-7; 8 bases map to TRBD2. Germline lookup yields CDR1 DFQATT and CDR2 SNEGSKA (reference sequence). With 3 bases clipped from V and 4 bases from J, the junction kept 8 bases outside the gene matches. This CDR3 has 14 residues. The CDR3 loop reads CSASGGETFYEQYF. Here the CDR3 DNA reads TGCAGTGCTAGCGGGGGGGAGACGTTTTACGAGCAGTACTTC.

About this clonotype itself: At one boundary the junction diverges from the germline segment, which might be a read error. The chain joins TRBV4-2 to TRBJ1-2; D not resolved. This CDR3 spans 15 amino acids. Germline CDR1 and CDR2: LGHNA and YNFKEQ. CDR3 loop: CASNQDGQSNYGYTF. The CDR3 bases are TGTGCCAGCAACCAAGACGGGCAGAGTAACTATGGTTACACCTTC.

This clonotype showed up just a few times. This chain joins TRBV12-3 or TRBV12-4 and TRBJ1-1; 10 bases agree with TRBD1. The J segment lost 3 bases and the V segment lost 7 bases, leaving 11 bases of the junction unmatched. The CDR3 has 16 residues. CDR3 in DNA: TGTGCCAGCAACCCGGGGGACAGGGGTTCGCACACTGAAGCTTTCTTT. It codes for CASNPGDRGSHTEAFF.

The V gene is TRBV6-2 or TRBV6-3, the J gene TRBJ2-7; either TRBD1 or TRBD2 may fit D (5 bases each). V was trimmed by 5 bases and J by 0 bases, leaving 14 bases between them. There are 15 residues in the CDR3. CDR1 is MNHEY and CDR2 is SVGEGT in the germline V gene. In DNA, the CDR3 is TGTGCCAGCAGTCCCGAGGGGACGGTCTCCTACGAGCAGTACTTC. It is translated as CASSPEGTVSYEQYF.

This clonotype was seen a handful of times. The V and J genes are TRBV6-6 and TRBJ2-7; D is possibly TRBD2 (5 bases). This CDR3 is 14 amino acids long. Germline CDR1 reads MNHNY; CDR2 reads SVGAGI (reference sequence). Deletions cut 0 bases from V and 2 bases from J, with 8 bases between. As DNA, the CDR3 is TGTGCCAGCAGTTACTCGGTACTAGCCTACGAGCAGTACTTC. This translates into CASSYSVLAYEQYF.

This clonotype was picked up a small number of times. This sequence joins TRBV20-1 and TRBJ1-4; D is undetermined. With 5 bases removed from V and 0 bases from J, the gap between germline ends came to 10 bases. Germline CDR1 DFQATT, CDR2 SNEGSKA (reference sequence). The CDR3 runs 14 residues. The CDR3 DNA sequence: TGCAGTGCTCCCGCCGCTGCAACTAATGAAAAACTGTTTTTT. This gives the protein CSAPAAATNEKLFF.

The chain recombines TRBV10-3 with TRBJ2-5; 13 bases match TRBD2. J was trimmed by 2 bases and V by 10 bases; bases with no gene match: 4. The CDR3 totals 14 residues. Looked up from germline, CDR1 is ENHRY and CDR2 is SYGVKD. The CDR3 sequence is CATQLAGGQETQYF. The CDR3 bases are TGTGCCACCCAACTAGCGGGGGGGCAAGAGACCCAGTACTTC.

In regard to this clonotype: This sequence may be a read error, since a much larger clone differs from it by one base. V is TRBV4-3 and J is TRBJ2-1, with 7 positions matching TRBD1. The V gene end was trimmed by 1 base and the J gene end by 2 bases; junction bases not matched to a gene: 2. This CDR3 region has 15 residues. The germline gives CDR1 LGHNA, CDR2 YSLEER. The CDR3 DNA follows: TGCGCCAGCAGCCAAGGGGACAGTGCCTACAATGAGCAGTTCTTC. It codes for CASSQGDSAYNEQFF.

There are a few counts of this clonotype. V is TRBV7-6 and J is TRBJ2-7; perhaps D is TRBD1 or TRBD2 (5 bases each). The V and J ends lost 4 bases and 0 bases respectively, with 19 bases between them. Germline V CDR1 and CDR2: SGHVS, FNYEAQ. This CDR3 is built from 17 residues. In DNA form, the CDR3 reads TGTGCCAGCAGCTCCATCGTCCGCCGGGACGGCTCCTACGAGCAGTACTTC. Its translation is CASSSIVRRDGSYEQYF.